This T cell receptor beta chain was obtained from a study of shared clonotypes between healthy human individuals (dated by TCRdb to about 2020). General notes on the study: The cohort included a few men and two women between 18 and 49 years of age. To estimate repertoire size and how much clonotypes are shared between individuals, the study performed deep sequencing of blood TCR repertoires from a handful of healthy adults. To increase sequencing depth and limit assay-specific biases, different laboratories used diverse techniques to prepare libraries and sequence TCR repertoires. Per donor, three plates each were used for CD4 naive and CD4 memory, two for CD8 naive, and one for CD8 memory. Leukapheresis yielded between about 0.85 and 9.5 billion PBMCs per donor. Points the paper makes about the study in general: Because the study included a small number of donors, the genetic and exposure-history diversity represented was limited. Higher generation probabilities were observed for clonotypes shared by all four sorted-subset donors than for non-shared clonotypes. Sharing across a few donors was observed for about 5% of naive CD4, less than 4% of naive CD8, 2% to 2.5% of memory CD4, and 0.4% of memory CD8 clonotypes. Larger estimated clonotype richness was generally found for naive subsets than for memory subsets. Incomplete sequencing was indicated by rarefaction of sorted-subset datasets, despite the large sequencing depth. Based on pairwise subsampling, the degree of clonotype sharing among donors was expected to be affected by sequencing depth. Sampling was restricted to blood, and TCR repertoires in tissue are likely to differ from TCR repertoires in blood.

For the CD8 naive samples, CD45RO-negative cells were positively selected for CCR7, yielding a CD45RA+CCR7+ population from which TemRA cells were excluded. Donors were healthy HIV-negative adults with no recently reported acute infections or vaccinations. Only Caucasian adults living in Nashville, Tennessee, USA were represented among the donors. After blood collection by leukapheresis, PBMCs were isolated using Ficoll-Histopaque density gradient centrifugation and then cryopreserved in the vapor phase of liquid nitrogen. Purity and quantity of every magnetically sorted T cell population were checked by analytical flow cytometry. Each sorted fraction had its genomic DNA isolated and then quantified by UV absorbance on a Nanodrop 2000c. For this clone: Its binding antigen is unknown. The sample holds no much larger clone one base away, and base qualities are not on file.

Using the deep immunoSEQ assay, multiplex PCR amplified TCR CDR3 regions from genomic DNA. For each cell subset, the extracted genomic DNA was distributed evenly across all wells of several immunoSEQ 96-well plates, and each plate served as one replicate. For sorted subsets, about 210 ng of genomic DNA, equivalent to around 29,000 T cell genomes, went into each replicate PCR. The purified libraries were quantified using a Qubit 3.0 fluorometer, sized with a Bioanalyzer 2100, and then quantified again using the KAPA Library Quantification kit. Every immunoSEQ 96-well plate was sequenced on a dedicated single-read 150-cycle Illumina NextSeq 550 flow cell. In the authors' own workflow: Because only junctional sequences without quality scores were contained in the immunoSEQ output, filtering matching that applied to full-length reads could not be performed. Sequences were annotated with PyIR, a Python wrapper for IgBLAST v1.9, using IMGT germline references to assign V/J genes and CDR3. Reads were removed for weak V/J assignments (E-value above 1e-6), missing CDR3, stop codons, out-of-frame junctions, or ambiguous translated residues. A V3J clonotype was defined by an identical inferred V gene, J gene, and CDR3 amino acid sequence. Percentage overlap between repertoires was calculated by dividing the number of shared unique clonotypes by the size of the smaller repertoire. RTK rarefaction, the Chao1 estimator, and Recon v2.1 estimates of unobserved clonotypes were used to assess repertoire richness. For all TCRbeta clonotypes obtained by the gDNA method from several donors, generation probabilities were computed with OLGA. TCRdb mirrors the immuneACCESS table, restricted to in-frame sequences. Some clones are absent from its copies; in checked studies, under half trace to an unresolved V gene, and the reason for the others is unknown. V, J and clone size reflect that table, while D and trimming were determined from the DNA. The sample table shows millions of clones, and approximately 94% are seen once. Clones ranked in the top ten supply roughly 1% of the sample.

Sequences SGHRS (CDR1) and YFSETQ (CDR2) are obtained from the germline V gene. Unmatched junction bases come to 17, with V trimmed by 3 bases and J by 4 bases. The CDR3, cysteine through phenylalanine, is 19 amino acids long. Just the 57-base CDR3 DNA is kept, in frame starting at base 1. This receptor was taken from a man younger than 35 in good health. The sample consisted of naive CD8+ T cells sorted from blood. Sample cell subset or site, as interpreted from the label and publication: CD45RA+CCR7+. The V gene is TRBV5-1 and the J gene is TRBJ2-3, and TRBD2 matches 10 of the central bases. The CDR3 protein is CASSWGLAGDHPHPDTQYF. Read as DNA, the sequence is TGCGCCAGCAGCTGGGGGCTAGCGGGAGATCACCCGCACCCAGATACGCAGTATTTT.